The 6 T cell receptor beta chains below were found in one sample sequenced in a study of T-cell memory formation after mild COVID-19. TCRdb reanalysed the 5' RACE reads using MiXCR and keeps one entry per CDR3 protein. The sample holds approximately 150,000 distinct CDR3 sequences, more than 12% seen once. Sequencing was performed on PBMCs or a T cell subset sorted from them (not recorded which). The receptors come from an adult woman who had mild COVID-19 (a few samples of this study predate the infection). Cell type and time point are not known.

This clonotype occurred a few times. The rearrangement uses TRBV2 and TRBJ2-7; the D is unclear. CDR3 length: 13 amino acids. In germline, CDR1 is SNHLY, CDR2 FYNNEI. The germline V and J ends were trimmed by 1 base and 3 bases, with 7 bases remaining between them. The DNA of the CDR3 is TGTGCCAGCAGTGAAGTAATGATCTACGAGCAGTACTTC. Translation gives CASSEVMIYEQYF.

The J gene is TRBJ2-1, the V gene TRBV7-6, with TRBD2 matching over 11 bases. CDR3 length equals 16 residues. V trimming: 5 bases; J trimming: 3 bases; junction bases outside the gene matches: 6. Germline CDR1 reads SGHVS; CDR2 reads FNYEAQ. The CDR3 DNA reads as TGTGCCAGCAGCCAAGAACTAGCGGGAGACTACAATGAGCAGTTCTTC. Its protein product is CASSQELAGDYNEQFF.

The chain couples TRBV5-1 to TRBJ2-7, with 7 bases lining up with TRBD2. CDR1 is SGHRS and CDR2 is YFSETQ in the germline V gene. V gave up 5 bases and J gave up 5 bases; unmatched junction bases: 7. The length of the CDR3 is 13 residues. As DNA, the CDR3 is TGCGCCAGCAGGGGAGGGAGTTCCCACGAGCAGTACTTC. Residues: CASRGGSSHEQYF. The full variable domain, its missing parts supplied by reference TRBV5-1 and TRBJ2-7, is KAGVTQTPRYLIKTRGQQVTLSCSPISGHRSVSWYQQTPGQGLQFLFEYFSETQRNKGNFPGRFSGRQFSNSRSEMNVSTLELGDSALYLCASRGGSSHEQYFGPGTRLTVT.

This clonotype was detected only a few times. This chain uses TRBV7-2 with TRBJ2-4, with 7 positions matching TRBD2. CDR3 length: 12 residues. Germline loops: CDR1 SGHTA, CDR2 FQGNSA. V shed 7 bases and J 12 bases; nucleotides not matched to a gene: 9. CDR3 DNA: TGTGCCAGCACCCCGGGAGGACTACCTCAGTACTTC. Translated, it gives CASTPGGLPQYF.

This clonotype has just a few counts. This chain connects TRBV11-2 to TRBJ2-3; D gene uncertain. The CDR3 runs 13 residues. Germline CDR1 and CDR2: SGHAT and FQNNGV. V lost 3 bases and J 3 bases, leaving 7 bases between the germline ends. CDR3: CASSFYPTDTQYF. The CDR3 DNA reads as TGTGCCAGCAGCTTCTATCCAACAGATACGCAGTATTTT.

The chain is built from TRBV7-3 and TRBJ2-3; D gene unclear. Germline CDR1 and CDR2: SGHTA and FQGTGA. The CDR3 totals 12 residues. Trimming stripped 1 base from V and 8 bases from J, with 7 bases between. The CDR3 sequence is CASSLIVGTQYF. CDR3 sequence (DNA): TGTGCCAGCAGCTTAATTGTTGGTACGCAGTATTTT.